This TCR beta chain was recorded in a study of T-cell reconstitution after alpha-beta-depleted transplantation in children. This clonotype has ten or more counts. V was trimmed by 5 bases and J by 0 bases, leaving 11 bases between them. The germline V gene encodes CDR1 DFQATT and CDR2 SNEGSKA (reference sequence). This CDR3 comprises 15 residues. The library targeted TCRbeta and was prepared with unique molecular identifiers. TCRdb independently ran MiXCR on the PCR reads; one entry per CDR3 protein. Of over 45,000 distinct CDR3 sequences in the sample, under 6% were seen once. Source: PBMCs, mostly from graft donor cells, taken 60 days after TCRalphabeta/CD19-depleted stem cell transplant. The chain joins TRBV20-1 to TRBJ1-6; possible D gene TRBD1, 5 bases. The TCR comes from a female patient aged 2-9 years who had a stem cell transplant for aplastic anemia, so the T cells may come from the graft donor. CDR3 coding DNA: TGCAGTGCTTGGGACGGGAGCTCCTATAATTCACCCCTCCACTTT. Protein sequence: CSAWDGSSYNSPLHF.